This T cell receptor beta chain is drawn from a study of cytomegalovirus exposure and HLA in healthy donors. In regard to this clone: Its target is not known.

Notes on the study in general: A later analysis showed that HLA-associated TCR beta chains had undergone more clonal expansion than equally common others.

The PCR made use of 60 Vbeta and 13 Jbeta primers. TCRdb's copy holds only in-frame clones and misses some; the assay was immunoSEQ multiplex PCR. The table lists about 200,000 clones, around 88% of them singletons. The TCR originated in a woman in her 30s in good health and CMV-seronegative. Sequencing used PBMCs.

The CDR3 here is CASSISLAGPRDTQYF. The DNA of the CDR3 is TGTGCCAGTAGTATATCACTAGCGGGCCCGAGGGATACGCAGTATTTT. The chain uses TRBV19 and TRBJ2-3; 9 positions agree with TRBD2. The CDR3 has 16 amino acids. V was clipped by 2 bases and J by 6 bases; unmatched bases: 9. Germline V gene lookup returns CDR1 LNHDA and CDR2 SQIVND (reference sequence).